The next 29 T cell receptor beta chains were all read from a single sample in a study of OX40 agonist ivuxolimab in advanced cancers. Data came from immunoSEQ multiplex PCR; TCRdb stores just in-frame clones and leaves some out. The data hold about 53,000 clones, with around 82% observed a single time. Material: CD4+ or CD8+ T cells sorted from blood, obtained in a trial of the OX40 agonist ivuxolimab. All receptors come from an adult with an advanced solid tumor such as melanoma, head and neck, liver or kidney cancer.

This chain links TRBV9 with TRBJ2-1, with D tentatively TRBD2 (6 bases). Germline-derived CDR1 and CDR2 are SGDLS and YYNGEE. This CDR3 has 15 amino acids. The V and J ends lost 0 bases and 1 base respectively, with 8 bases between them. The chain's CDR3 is CASSVVSGSYNEQFF. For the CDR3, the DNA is TGTGCCAGCAGCGTAGTCAGCGGGTCCTACAATGAGCAGTTCTTC.

The DNA of the CDR3 is TGTGCCACCCAACCCCAGGGAACAGATACGCAGTATTTT. Protein product: CATQPQGTDTQYF. The V gene is TRBV10-3, the J gene TRBJ2-3, with a possible D match to TRBD1 (5 bases). V was shortened by 10 bases and J by 3 bases, with 14 bases between the two germline ends. The germline V gene has CDR1 ENHRY and CDR2 SYGVKD. This CDR3 contains 13 residues.

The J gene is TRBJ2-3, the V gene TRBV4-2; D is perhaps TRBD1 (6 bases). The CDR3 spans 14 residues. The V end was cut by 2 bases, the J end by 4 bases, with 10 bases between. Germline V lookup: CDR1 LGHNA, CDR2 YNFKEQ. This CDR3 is CASSQLRQADTQYF. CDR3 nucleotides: TGTGCCAGCAGCCAACTGCGACAGGCAGATACGCAGTATTTT.

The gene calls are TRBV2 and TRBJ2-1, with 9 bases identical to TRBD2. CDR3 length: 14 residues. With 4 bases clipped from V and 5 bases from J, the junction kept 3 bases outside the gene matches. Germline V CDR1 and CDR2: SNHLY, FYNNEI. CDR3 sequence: CASSALAGNNEQFF. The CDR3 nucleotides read TGTGCCAGCAGTGCCCTAGCGGGAAACAATGAGCAGTTCTTC.

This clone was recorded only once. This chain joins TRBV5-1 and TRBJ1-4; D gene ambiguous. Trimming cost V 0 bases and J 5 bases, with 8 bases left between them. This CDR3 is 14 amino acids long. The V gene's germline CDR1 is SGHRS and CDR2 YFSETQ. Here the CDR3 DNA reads TGCGCCAGCAGCTTGGGTGACGGCAATGAAAAACTGTTTTTT. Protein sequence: CASSLGDGNEKLFF.

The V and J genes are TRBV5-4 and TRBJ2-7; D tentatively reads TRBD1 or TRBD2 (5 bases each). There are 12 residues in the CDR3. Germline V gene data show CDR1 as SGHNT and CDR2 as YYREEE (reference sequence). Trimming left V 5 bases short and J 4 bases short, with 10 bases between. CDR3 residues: CASSRDGYEQYF. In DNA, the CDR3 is TGTGCCAGCAGTCGGGACGGATACGAGCAGTACTTC.

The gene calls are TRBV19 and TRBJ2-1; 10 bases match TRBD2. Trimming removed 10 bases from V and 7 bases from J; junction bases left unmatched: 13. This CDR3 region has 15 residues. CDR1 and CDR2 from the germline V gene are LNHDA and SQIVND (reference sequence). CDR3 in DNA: TGTGCCACCGCTCTACACTCTAGCGGGAGTAATGAGCAGTTCTTC. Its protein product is CATALHSSGSNEQFF.

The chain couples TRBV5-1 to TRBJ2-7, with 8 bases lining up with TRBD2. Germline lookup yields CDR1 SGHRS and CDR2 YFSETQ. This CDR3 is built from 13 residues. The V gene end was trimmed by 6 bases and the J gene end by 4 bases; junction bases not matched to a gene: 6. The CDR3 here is CASMETSAYEQYF. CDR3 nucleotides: TGCGCCAGCATGGAGACTAGCGCTTACGAGCAGTACTTC.

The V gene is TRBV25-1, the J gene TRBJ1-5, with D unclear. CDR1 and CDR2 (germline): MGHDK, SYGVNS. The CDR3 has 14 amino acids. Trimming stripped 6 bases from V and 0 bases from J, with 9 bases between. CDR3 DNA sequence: TGTGCCAGCAGGGGTGGGAATAGCAATCAGCCCCAGCATTTT. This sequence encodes CASRGGNSNQPQHF.

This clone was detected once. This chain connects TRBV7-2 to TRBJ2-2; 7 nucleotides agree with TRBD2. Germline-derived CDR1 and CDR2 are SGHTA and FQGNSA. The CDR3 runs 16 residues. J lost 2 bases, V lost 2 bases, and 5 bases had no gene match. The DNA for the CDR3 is TGTGCCAGCAGCTTATGGGCGGGAGAAAACACCGGGGAGCTGTTTTTT. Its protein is CASSLWAGENTGELFF.

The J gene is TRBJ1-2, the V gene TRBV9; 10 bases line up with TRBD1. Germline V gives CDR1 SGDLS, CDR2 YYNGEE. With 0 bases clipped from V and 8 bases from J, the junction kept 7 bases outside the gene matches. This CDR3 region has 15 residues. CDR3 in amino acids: CASSVVGQGSGGYTF. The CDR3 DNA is TGTGCCAGCAGCGTAGTGGGACAGGGGTCGGGGGGCTACACCTTC.

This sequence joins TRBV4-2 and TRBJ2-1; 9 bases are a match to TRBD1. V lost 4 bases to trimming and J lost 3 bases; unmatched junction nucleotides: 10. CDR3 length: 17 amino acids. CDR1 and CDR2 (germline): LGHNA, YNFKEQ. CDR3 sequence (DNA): TGTGCCAGCAGCCTTCGACAGGGGGGCGAGCTCTACAATGAGCAGTTCTTC. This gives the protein CASSLRQGGELYNEQFF.

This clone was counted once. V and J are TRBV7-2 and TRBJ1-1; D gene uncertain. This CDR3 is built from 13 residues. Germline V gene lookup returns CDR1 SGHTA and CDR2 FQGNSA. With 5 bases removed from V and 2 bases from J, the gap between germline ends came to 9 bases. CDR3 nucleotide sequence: TGTGCCAGCAGCCCCACCCGTAACACTGAAGCTTTCTTT. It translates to CASSPTRNTEAFF.

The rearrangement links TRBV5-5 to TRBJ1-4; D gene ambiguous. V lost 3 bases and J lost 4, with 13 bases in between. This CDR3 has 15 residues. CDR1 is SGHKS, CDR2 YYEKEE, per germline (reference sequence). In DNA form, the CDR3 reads TGTGCCAGCAGCTGGACCGACCTTCGTAATGAAAAACTGTTTTTT. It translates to CASSWTDLRNEKLFF.

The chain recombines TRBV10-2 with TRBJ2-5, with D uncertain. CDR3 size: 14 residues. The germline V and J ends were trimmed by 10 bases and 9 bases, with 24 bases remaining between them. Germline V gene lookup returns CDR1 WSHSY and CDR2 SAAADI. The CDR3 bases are TGCGCCACCACCCCAGAAAGGGTCAAAAGGTCCCAGTACTTC. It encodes CATTPERVKRSQYF.

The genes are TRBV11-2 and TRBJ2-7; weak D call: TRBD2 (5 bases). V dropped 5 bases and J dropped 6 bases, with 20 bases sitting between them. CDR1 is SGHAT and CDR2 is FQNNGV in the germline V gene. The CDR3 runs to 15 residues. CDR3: CASSNTTGNWGEQYF. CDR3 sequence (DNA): TGTGCCAGCAGCAACACGACGGGGAATTGGGGCGAGCAGTACTTC.

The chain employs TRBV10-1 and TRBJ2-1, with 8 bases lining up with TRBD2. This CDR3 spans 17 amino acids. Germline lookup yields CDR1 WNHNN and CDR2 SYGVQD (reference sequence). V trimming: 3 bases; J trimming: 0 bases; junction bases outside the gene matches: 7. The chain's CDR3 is CASSDPLAGSSYNEQFF. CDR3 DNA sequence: TGCGCCAGCAGTGACCCGTTAGCGGGAAGCTCCTACAATGAGCAGTTCTTC.

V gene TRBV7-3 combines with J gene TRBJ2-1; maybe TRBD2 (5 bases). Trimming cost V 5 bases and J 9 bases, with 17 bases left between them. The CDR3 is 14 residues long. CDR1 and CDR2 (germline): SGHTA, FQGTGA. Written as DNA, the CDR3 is TGTGCCAGCAGCCCCGGAGTAGCGCCTCCTGAGCAGTTCTTC. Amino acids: CASSPGVAPPEQFF. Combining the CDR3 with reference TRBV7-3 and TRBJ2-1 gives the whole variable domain GAGVSQTPSNKVTEKGKYVELRCDPISGHTALYWYRQSLGQGPEFLIYFQGTGAADDSGLPNDRFFAVRPEGSVSTLKIQRTERGDSAVYLCASSPGVAPPEQFFGPGTRLTVL.

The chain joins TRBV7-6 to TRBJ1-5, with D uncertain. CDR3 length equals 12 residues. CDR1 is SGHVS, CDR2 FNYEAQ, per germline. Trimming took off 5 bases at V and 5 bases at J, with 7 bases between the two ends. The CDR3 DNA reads TGTGCCAGCAGCAGACCCGATCAGCCCCAGCATTTT. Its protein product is CASSRPDQPQHF.

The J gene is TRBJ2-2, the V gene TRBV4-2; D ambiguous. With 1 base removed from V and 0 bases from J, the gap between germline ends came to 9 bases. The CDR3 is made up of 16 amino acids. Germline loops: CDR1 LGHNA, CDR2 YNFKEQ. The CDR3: CASSQGADANTGELFF. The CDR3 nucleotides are TGTGCCAGCAGCCAAGGGGCGGACGCGAACACCGGGGAGCTGTTTTTT.

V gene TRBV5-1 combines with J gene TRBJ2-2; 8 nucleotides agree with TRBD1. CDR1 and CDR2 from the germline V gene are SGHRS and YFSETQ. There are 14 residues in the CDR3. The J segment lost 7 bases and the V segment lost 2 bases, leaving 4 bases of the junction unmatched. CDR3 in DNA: TGCGCCAGCAGCTTAGGACAGGGTGACGGGGAGCTGTTTTTT. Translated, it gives CASSLGQGDGELFF.

CDR3 in amino acids: CASSDSGLAGGYNEQFF. The CDR3 nucleotides are TGTGCCAGCAGTGACTCGGGCCTAGCGGGAGGCTACAATGAGCAGTTCTTC. The chain joins TRBV6-4 to TRBJ2-1; 11 nucleotides match TRBD2. CDR1 MRHNA and CDR2 SNTAGT come from the germline V gene. The trim removed 0 bases at V and 3 bases at J, leaving 4 bases unmatched. This CDR3 spans 17 amino acids.

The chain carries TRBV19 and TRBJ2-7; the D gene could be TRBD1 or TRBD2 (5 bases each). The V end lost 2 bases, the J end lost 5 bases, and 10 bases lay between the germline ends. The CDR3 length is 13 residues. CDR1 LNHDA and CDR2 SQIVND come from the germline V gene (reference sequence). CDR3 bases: TGTGCCAGTAGTATACTGGGGGTGGACGAGCAGTACTTC. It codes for CASSILGVDEQYF.

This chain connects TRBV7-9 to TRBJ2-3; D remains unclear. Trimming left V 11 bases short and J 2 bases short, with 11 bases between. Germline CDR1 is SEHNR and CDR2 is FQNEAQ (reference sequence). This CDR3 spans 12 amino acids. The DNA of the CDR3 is TGTGCCCCTAGTGGCGACACAGATACGCAGTATTTT. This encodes CAPSGDTDTQYF.

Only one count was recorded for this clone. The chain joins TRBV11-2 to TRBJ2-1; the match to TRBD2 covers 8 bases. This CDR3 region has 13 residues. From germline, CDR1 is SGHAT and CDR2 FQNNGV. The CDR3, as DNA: TGTGGTGGGCTAGCGGGCCGTATCAATGAGCAGTTCTTC. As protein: CGGLAGRINEQFF.

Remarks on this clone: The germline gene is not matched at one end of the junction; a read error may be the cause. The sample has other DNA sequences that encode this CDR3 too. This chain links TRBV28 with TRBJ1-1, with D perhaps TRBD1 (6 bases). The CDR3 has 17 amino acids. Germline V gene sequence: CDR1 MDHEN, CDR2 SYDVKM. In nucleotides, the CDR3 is TGTGCCAGCAGTTTATACCCCCCAGGGGTTGGAAGCACTGAGGCTTTCTTT. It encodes CASSLYPPGVGSTEAFF.

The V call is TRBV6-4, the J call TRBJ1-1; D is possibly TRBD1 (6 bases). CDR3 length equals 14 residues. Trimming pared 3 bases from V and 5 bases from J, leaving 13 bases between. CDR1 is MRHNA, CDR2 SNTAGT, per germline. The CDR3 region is CASSEQGSDTEAFF. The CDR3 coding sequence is TGTGCCAGCAGTGAGCAGGGGTCCGATACTGAAGCTTTCTTT.

The CDR3 sequence is CASRRLGQGSYNEQFF. The CDR3 coding sequence is TGTGCCAGCAGGCGCTTGGGACAGGGGTCCTACAATGAGCAGTTCTTC. The rearrangement links TRBV7-9 to TRBJ2-1; 10 positions agree with TRBD1. The V gene end was trimmed by 6 bases and the J gene end by 1 base; junction bases not matched to a gene: 6. The CDR3 is made up of 16 amino acids. Germline lookup yields CDR1 SEHNR and CDR2 FQNEAQ (reference sequence). The variable domain in full, completed from reference TRBV7-9 and TRBJ2-1, reads DTGVSQNPRHKITKRGQNVTFRCDPISEHNRLYWYRQTLGQGPEFLTYFQNEAQLEKSRLLSDRFSAERPKGSFSTLEIQRTEQGDSAMYLCASRRLGQGSYNEQFFGPGTRLTVL.

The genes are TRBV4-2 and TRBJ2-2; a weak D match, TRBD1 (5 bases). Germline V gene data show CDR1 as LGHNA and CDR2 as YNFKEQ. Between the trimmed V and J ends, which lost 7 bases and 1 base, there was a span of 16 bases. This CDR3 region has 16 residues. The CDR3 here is CASTFMVGQNTGELFF. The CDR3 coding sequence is TGTGCCAGCACCTTTATGGTGGGGCAGAACACCGGGGAGCTGTTTTTT.